Following are 14 T cell receptor beta chains from one sample sequenced in a study of cytomegalovirus exposure and HLA in healthy donors. PCR primers comprised 60 Vbeta and 13 Jbeta primers. Sequencing was performed with immunoSEQ multiplex PCR; in TCRdb, only in-frame clones are kept and a portion is missing. The sample lists just under 45,000 clones, roughly half occurring once. The material sequenced was PBMCs. These receptors all stem from a man between 60 and 75 years old in good health and CMV-seronegative.

This clone is a singleton in its sample. The rearrangement links TRBV6-1 to TRBJ2-1; a weak D match, TRBD2 (6 bases). Germline lookup yields CDR1 MNHNS and CDR2 SASEGT. The CDR3 runs 14 residues. V was pared by 0 bases and J by 10 bases, with 13 bases between. The DNA of the CDR3 is TGTGCCAGCAGTGAAGCGCGACTAGTTTGGGAGCAGTTCTTC. It yields the protein CASSEARLVWEQFF.

The J gene is TRBJ2-7, the V gene TRBV4-3; D not resolved. The V gene's germline CDR1 is LGHNA and CDR2 YSLEER. V was trimmed by 0 bases and J by 0 bases, leaving 9 bases between them. The CDR3 runs 15 residues. The CDR3 nucleotides are TGCGCCAGCAGCCAAGATTCAGGTTACTCCTACGAGCAGTACTTC. It translates to CASSQDSGYSYEQYF.

The chain is built from TRBV6-5 and TRBJ2-6; possible D gene TRBD2, 6 bases. V dropped 2 bases and J dropped 4 bases, with 6 bases sitting between them. Germline V CDR1 and CDR2: MNHEY, SVGAGI. This CDR3 is 14 amino acids long. CDR3 DNA: TGTGCCAGCAGTTACGGGAGGGGGGCCAACGTCCTGACTTTC. As protein: CASSYGRGANVLTF.

This chain joins TRBV7-8 and TRBJ1-3; D remains ambiguous. Germline CDR1 is SGHVS and CDR2 is FQNEAQ. The CDR3 has 14 amino acids. V was trimmed by 5 bases and J by 0 bases, leaving 8 bases between them. CDR3 amino acids: CASSPGPSGNTIYF. CDR3 DNA: TGTGCCAGCAGCCCTGGGCCCTCTGGAAACACCATATATTTT.

The chain carries TRBV2 and TRBJ1-5; tentatively, D is TRBD1 (5 bases). Trimming took off 7 bases at V and 2 bases at J, with 12 bases between the two ends. Per germline, CDR1 SNHLY and CDR2 FYNNEI. The CDR3 is 14 amino acids. CDR3 residues: CASKPWGGNQPQHF. CDR3 bases: TGTGCCAGCAAGCCCTGGGGGGGCAATCAGCCCCAGCATTTT.

The V call is TRBV5-1, the J call TRBJ2-5; D remains ambiguous. Germline CDR1 and CDR2: SGHRS and YFSETQ. CDR3 length: 13 amino acids. V was trimmed by 3 bases and J by 5 bases, leaving 11 bases between them. The CDR3 reads CASSYLLRETQYF. CDR3 sequence (DNA): TGCGCCAGCAGCTATCTACTCCGGGAGACCCAGTACTTC. Based on the CDR3 plus reference TRBV5-1 and TRBJ2-5, the full variable domain is KAGVTQTPRYLIKTRGQQVTLSCSPISGHRSVSWYQQTPGQGLQFLFEYFSETQRNKGNFPGRFSGRQFSNSRSEMNVSTLELGDSALYLCASSYLLRETQYFGPGTRLLVL.

This chain joins TRBV5-1 and TRBJ2-5, with 8 positions matching TRBD1. This CDR3 has 17 residues. J lost 3 bases, V lost 7 bases, and 17 bases had no gene match. Germline CDR1 reads SGHRS; CDR2 reads YFSETQ. In DNA, the CDR3 is TGCGCCAGCCGGTCTCGGGACAGGTCGACCTACGAAGAGACCCAGTACTTC. As protein: CASRSRDRSTYEETQYF.

The rearrangement uses TRBV5-1 and TRBJ2-5; perhaps TRBD2 as D (6 bases). The ends were cut back, 3 bases at V and 3 bases at J, with 18 bases in the middle. The CDR3 runs to 16 residues. Germline V gene lookup returns CDR1 SGHRS and CDR2 YFSETQ. This chain's CDR3 is CASSYGLPGRKETQYF. CDR3 nucleotide sequence: TGCGCCAGCAGCTACGGACTCCCGGGGAGGAAAGAGACCCAGTACTTC.

The chain uses TRBV7-2 and TRBJ1-2, with D possibly being TRBD1 (6 bases). CDR1 and CDR2 from the germline V gene are SGHTA and FQGNSA. The CDR3 sequence is 15 residues long. The V end lost 5 bases, the J end lost 2 bases, and 15 bases lay between the germline ends. CDR3 DNA sequence: TGTGCCAGCAGCCGCGGTATGGGGGCGAACTATGGCTACACCTTC. Translating gives CASSRGMGANYGYTF.

V gene TRBV7-6 combines with J gene TRBJ2-5; 7 nucleotides agree with TRBD2. Trimming at V came to 7 bases and at J to 1 base, leaving 9 bases not matched to a gene. Germline V gene lookup returns CDR1 SGHVS and CDR2 FNYEAQ. CDR3 length: 15 residues. The CDR3 is CASTSGGGGQETQYF. The CDR3 DNA follows: TGTGCCAGCACCTCGGGTGGCGGGGGCCAAGAGACCCAGTACTTC.

J is TRBJ2-7 and V is TRBV7-2, with 12 nucleotides matching TRBD2. This CDR3 region has 16 residues. Germline V gene sequence: CDR1 SGHTA, CDR2 FQGNSA. Unmatched junction bases numbered 7, after V lost 2 bases and J lost 5 bases. CDR3 in amino acids: CASSLRGRTSGNEQYF. CDR3 coding DNA: TGTGCCAGCAGCTTACGGGGACGGACTAGCGGGAACGAGCAGTACTTC. Full variable domain (missing parts from reference TRBV7-2 and TRBJ2-7): GAGVSQSPSNKVTEKGKDVELRCDPISGHTALYWYRQSLGQGLEFLIYFQGNSAPDKSGLPSDRFSAERTGGSVSTLTIQRTQQEDSAVYLCASSLRGRTSGNEQYFGPGTRLTVT.

V gene TRBV6-6 combines with J gene TRBJ2-7; a possible D gene is TRBD1 (6 bases). Germline V gene sequence: CDR1 MNHNY, CDR2 SVGAGI (reference sequence). This CDR3 is 14 amino acids long. With 5 bases removed from V and 0 bases from J, the gap between germline ends came to 11 bases. CDR3 residues: CASSTGQFSYEQYF. CDR3 nucleotide sequence: TGTGCCAGCAGTACCGGACAGTTCTCCTACGAGCAGTACTTC.

The chain joins TRBV6-5 to TRBJ1-1; tentative D call: TRBD1 (6 bases). Germline CDR1 is MNHEY and CDR2 is SVGAGI. V gave up 6 bases and J gave up 1 base, with 12 bases separating them. The CDR3 is 14 residues long. CDR3: CASRQGHQNTEAFF. CDR3 bases: TGTGCCAGCAGGCAGGGACACCAGAACACTGAAGCTTTCTTT.

V gene TRBV28 combines with J gene TRBJ1-5; D unresolved. CDR3 length: 13 residues. In germline, CDR1 is MDHEN, CDR2 SYDVKM. V was pared by 2 bases and J by 11 bases, with 13 bases between. The CDR3 DNA follows: TGTGCCAGCAGTTTAAATTTTCTCCCGTCCCAGCATTTT. Amino acid sequence: CASSLNFLPSQHF.